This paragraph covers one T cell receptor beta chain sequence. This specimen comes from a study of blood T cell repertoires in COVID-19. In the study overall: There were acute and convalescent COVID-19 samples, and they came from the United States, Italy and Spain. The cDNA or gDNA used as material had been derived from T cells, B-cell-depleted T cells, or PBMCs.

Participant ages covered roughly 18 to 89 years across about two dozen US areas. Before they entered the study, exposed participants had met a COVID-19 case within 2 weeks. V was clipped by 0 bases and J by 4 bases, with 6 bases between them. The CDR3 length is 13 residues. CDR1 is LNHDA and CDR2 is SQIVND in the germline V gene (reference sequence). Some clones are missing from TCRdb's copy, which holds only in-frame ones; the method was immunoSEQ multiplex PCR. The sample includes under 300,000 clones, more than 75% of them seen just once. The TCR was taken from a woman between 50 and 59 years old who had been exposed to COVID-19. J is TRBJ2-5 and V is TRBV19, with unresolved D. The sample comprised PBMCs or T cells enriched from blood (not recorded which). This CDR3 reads CASSIDGRETQYF. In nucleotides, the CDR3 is TGTGCCAGTAGTATAGATGGTAGAGAGACCCAGTACTTC. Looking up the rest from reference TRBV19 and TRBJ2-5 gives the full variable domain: DGGITQSPKYLFRKEGQNVTLSCEQNLNHDAMYWYRQDPGQGLRLIYYSQIVNDFQKGDIAEGYSVSREKKESFPLTVTSAQKNPTAFYLCASSIDGRETQYFGPGTRLLVL.